This T cell receptor (beta chain) was captured in a study of identifying expanded T cells in peripheral blood (dated by TCRdb to the late 2010s). General notes on the study: Four technical replicates, made by sequencing separate aliquots from the same pool of genomic DNA, were compared pairwise. What the work shows at the level of the full study, not this receptor alone: Across all healthy-donor time intervals, the beta-binomial model significantly cut both the number of clones called differentially abundant and the false-positive rate. Variance in clone template counts between roughly 2-week samples significantly increased with total template count across all healthy donors. The authors expected that over much longer intervals, such as months to years, biological variance in healthy repertoires might increase even further. The binomial model flagged roughly 1.3 differentially abundant clones between technical replicates but 15 to 17 over around two weeks and around 19 over approximately four weeks.

During the collection period, no infections or other immune events were recorded for the healthy donors. To calibrate time-dependent variance in a beta-binomial model of T-cell clone differential abundance, blood repertoires from healthy donors were used as a training cohort. The training cohort comprised 10 healthy donors, 3 female and 7 male. On average the donors were around 44 years old, and their ages spanned roughly 29 to 64 years. Whole blood, obtained from a commercial supplier, was collected from each healthy donor at three time points spaced around 13 days apart. For immunosequencing, genomic DNA was extracted from whole blood that had not been sorted. The immunoSEQ Assay, which uses bias-controlled multiplex PCR amplification of genomic DNA, was used to profile TCRbeta CDR3 regions. Regarding the original processing steps: To quantify the absolute abundance of each unique TCRbeta CDR3 region, the sequences were collapsed and filtered. Differential abundance was tested with a binomial (Fisher-equivalent) model and with a beta-binomial model adding time-dependent variance fitted from healthy donors. Any clone with fewer than 5 combined templates was excluded, and a clone was called differentially abundant if its Benjamini-Hochberg FDR was below 0.01. In the beta-binomial model, variance was expressed as a function of the total template count across the two samples, in the form v = (b*log(k)+a)^2. TCRdb carries this immuneACCESS record with in-frame sequences only. Its versions omit some clonotypes, under half of them owing to an unresolved V gene in the studies checked, with the rest unexplained. The DNA gave D and trimming, while V, J and clone size come from that table. The sample contains 97,000 or so clones, about 87% of them found a single time. The ten largest account for roughly an eighth of the sample.

V ends up 2 bases short and J 5 bases short, with an unmatched junction base count of 8. The CDR3 starts with the cysteine, ends with the phenylalanine, and has 16 residues. Kept here is only the CDR3 DNA, which spans 48 bases and is read in frame from base 1. The germline V gene yields SGHDT for CDR1 and YYEEEE for CDR2. Regarding this clone: No cognate antigen has been identified for it. Base qualities are missing; no much larger clone stands one base away.

This TCR came from a person between 18 and 75 years old in good health. The sample consisted of blood. The sequence links TRBV5-6 to TRBJ2-7, with 12 junctional bases fitting TRBD2. The CDR3 region: CASSLPSSGRVDEQYF. The DNA sequence reads TGTGCCAGCAGCTTACCTTCTAGCGGGAGGGTCGACGAGCAGTACTTC.